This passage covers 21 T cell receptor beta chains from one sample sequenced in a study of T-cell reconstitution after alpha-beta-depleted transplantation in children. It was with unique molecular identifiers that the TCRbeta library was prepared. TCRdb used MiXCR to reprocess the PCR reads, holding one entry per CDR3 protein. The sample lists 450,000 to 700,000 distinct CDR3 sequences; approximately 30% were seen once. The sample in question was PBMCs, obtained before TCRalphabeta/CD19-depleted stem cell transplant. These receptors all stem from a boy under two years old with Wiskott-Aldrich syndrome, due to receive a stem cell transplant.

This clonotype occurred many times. CDR3 coding DNA: TGTGCCAGCAGCGTAGTAGCGGGTGTTTACAATGAGCAGTTCTTC. The encoded protein is CASSVVAGVYNEQFF. The chain combines TRBV9 with TRBJ2-1; 7 positions agree with TRBD2. CDR1 and CDR2 from the germline V gene are SGDLS and YYNGEE. The CDR3 consists of 15 residues. J was trimmed by 4 bases and V by 0 bases; bases with no gene match: 4.

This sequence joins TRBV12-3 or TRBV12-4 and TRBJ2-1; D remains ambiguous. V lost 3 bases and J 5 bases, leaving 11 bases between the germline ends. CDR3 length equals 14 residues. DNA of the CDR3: TGTGCCAGCAGTTTGTCGGGCGGTAACAATGAGCAGTTCTTC. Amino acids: CASSLSGGNNEQFF.

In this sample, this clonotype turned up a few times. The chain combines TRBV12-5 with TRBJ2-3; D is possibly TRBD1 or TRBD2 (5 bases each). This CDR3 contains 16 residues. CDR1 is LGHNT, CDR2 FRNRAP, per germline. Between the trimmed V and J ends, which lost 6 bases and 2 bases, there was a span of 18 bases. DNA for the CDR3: TGTGCTAGTGGCACGACCGGGACGGAGCTCACAGATACGCAGTATTTT. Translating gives CASGTTGTELTDTQYF. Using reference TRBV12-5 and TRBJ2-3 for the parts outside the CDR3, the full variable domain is DARVTQTPRHKVTEMGQEVTMRCQPILGHNTVFWYRQTMMQGLELLAYFRNRAPLDDSGMPKDRFSAEMPDATLATLKIQPSEPRDSAVYFCASGTTGTELTDTQYFGPGTRLTVL.

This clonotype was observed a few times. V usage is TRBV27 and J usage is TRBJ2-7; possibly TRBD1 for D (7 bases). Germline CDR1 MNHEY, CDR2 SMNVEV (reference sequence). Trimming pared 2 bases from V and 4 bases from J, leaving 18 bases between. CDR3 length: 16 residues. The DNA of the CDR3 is TGTGCCAGCAGTTTAAGGTTGGGACAGCGGGCTTACGAGCAGTACTTC. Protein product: CASSLRLGQRAYEQYF.

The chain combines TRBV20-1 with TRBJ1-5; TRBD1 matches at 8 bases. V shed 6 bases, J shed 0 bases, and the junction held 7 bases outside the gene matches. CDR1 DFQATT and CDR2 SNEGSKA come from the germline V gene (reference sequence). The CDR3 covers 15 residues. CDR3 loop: CSAPDRDNSNQPQHF. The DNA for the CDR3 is TGCAGTGCCCCGGACAGGGACAATAGCAATCAGCCCCAGCATTTT.

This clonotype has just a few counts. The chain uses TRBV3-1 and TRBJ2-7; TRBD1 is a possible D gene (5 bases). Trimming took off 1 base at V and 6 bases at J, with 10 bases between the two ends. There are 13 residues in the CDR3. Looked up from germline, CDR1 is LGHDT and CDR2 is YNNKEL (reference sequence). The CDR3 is CASSQVRVGEQYF. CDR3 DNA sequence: TGTGCCAGCAGCCAAGTCAGGGTAGGCGAGCAGTACTTC.

CDR3 protein: CATRQGPTTDTQYF. The CDR3 DNA follows: TGTGCCACCCGGCAGGGCCCGACCACAGATACGCAGTATTTT. This chain joins TRBV10-3 and TRBJ2-3, with D maybe TRBD1 (5 bases). The germline gives CDR1 ENHRY, CDR2 SYGVKD. Trimming took off 10 bases at V and 2 bases at J, with 16 bases between the two ends. CDR3 size: 14 residues.

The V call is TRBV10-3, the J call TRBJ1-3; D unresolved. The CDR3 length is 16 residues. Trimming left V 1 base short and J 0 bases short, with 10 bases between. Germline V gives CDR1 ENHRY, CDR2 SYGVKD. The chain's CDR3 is CAISEFTGLSGNTIYF. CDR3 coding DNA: TGTGCCATCAGTGAGTTCACCGGACTCTCTGGAAACACCATATATTTT.

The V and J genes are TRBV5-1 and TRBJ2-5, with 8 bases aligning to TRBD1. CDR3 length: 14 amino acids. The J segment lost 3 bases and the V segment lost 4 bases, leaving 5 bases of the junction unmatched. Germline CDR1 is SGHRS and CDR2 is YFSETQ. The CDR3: CASSIQTGEETQYF. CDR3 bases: TGCGCCAGCAGCATTCAGACAGGGGAAGAGACCCAGTACTTC. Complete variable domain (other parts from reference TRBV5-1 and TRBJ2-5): KAGVTQTPRYLIKTRGQQVTLSCSPISGHRSVSWYQQTPGQGLQFLFEYFSETQRNKGNFPGRFSGRQFSNSRSEMNVSTLELGDSALYLCASSIQTGEETQYFGPGTRLLVL.

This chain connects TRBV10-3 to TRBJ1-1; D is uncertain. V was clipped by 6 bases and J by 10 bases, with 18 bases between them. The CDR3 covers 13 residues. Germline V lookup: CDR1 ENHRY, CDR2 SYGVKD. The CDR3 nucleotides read TGTGCCATCAGGTCTGAATCGGGAGCTAGAGCTTTCTTT. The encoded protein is CAIRSESGARAFF.

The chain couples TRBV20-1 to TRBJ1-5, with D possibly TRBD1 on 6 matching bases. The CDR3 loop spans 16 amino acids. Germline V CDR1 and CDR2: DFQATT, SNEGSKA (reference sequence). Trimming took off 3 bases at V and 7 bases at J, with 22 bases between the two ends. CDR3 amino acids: CSASLRVQGLGQPQHF. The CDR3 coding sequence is TGCAGTGCTAGTTTACGAGTTCAGGGGCTGGGACAGCCCCAGCATTTT.

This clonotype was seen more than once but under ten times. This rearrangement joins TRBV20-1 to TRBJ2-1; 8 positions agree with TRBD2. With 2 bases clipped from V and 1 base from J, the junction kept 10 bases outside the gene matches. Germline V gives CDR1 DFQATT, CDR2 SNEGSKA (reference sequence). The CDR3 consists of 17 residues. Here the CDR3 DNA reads TGCAGTGCTAGACAGCCCCAAGGCGGGAGGTCCTACAATGAGCAGTTCTTC. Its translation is CSARQPQGGRSYNEQFF.

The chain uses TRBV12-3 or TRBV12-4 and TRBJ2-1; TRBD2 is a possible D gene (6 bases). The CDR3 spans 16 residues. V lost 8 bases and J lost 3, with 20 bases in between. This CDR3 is CASVSGLGGDYNEQFF. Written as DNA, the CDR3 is TGTGCCAGCGTATCTGGGTTGGGAGGCGACTACAATGAGCAGTTCTTC.

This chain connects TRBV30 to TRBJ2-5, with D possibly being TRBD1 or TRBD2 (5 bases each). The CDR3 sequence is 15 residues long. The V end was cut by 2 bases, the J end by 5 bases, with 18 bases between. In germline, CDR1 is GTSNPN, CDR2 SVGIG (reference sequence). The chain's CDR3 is CAWSLRGRAEETQYF. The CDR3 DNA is TGTGCCTGGAGTTTGAGGGGTAGGGCGGAGGAGACCCAGTACTTC.

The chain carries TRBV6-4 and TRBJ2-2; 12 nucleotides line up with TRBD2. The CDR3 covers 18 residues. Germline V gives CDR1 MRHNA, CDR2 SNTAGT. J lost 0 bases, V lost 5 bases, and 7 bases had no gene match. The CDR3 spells CASSRGLAGFANTGELFF. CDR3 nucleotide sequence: TGTGCCAGCAGTCGGGGACTAGCGGGCTTCGCGAACACCGGGGAGCTGTTTTTT.

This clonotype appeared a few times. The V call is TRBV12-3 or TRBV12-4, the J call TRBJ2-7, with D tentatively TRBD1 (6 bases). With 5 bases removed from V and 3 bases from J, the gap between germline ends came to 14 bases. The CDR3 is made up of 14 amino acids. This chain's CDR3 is CASSPRQDIYEQYF. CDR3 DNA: TGTGCCAGCAGTCCCAGACAGGATATCTACGAGCAGTACTTC.

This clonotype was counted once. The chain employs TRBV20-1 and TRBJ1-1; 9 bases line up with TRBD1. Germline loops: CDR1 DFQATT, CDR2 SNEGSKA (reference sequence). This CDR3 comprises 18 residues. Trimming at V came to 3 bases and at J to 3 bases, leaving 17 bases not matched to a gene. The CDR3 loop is CSARRSGTGRFAYTEAFF. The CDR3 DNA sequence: TGCAGTGCTAGGCGATCCGGGACAGGGAGGTTTGCTTACACTGAAGCTTTCTTT.

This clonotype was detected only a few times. CDR3 sequence: CSAPLTSGAWGTQYF. The CDR3 bases are TGCAGTGCTCCTTTGACTAGCGGGGCCTGGGGGACCCAGTACTTC. The chain employs TRBV20-1 and TRBJ2-5; 11 positions match TRBD2. The V gene end was trimmed by 5 bases and the J gene end by 7 bases; junction bases not matched to a gene: 12. The CDR3 loop spans 15 amino acids. From germline, CDR1 is DFQATT and CDR2 SNEGSKA (reference sequence).

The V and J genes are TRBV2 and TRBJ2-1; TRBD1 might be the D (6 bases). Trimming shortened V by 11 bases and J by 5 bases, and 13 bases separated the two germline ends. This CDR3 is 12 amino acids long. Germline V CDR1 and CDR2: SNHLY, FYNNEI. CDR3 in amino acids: CAYRDLNNEQFF. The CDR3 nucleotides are TGTGCCTACAGGGATTTGAACAATGAGCAGTTCTTC.

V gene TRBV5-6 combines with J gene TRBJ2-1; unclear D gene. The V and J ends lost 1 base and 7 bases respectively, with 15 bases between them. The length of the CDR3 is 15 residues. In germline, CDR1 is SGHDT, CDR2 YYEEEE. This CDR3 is CASSLWHSPPNEQFF. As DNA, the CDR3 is TGTGCCAGCAGCTTGTGGCACAGCCCCCCGAATGAGCAGTTCTTC. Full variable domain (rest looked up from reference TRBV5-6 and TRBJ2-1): DAGVTQSPTHLIKTRGQQVTLRCSPKSGHDTVSWYQQALGQGPQFIFQYYEEEERQRGNFPDRFSGHQFPNYSSELNVNALLLGDSALYLCASSLWHSPPNEQFFGPGTRLTVL.

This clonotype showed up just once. The CDR3 protein is CASSARRGLNEKLFF. The CDR3 bases are TGTGCCAGCAGTGCACGAAGGGGGCTCAATGAAAAACTGTTTTTT. The gene calls are TRBV28 and TRBJ1-4; 7 bases map to TRBD1. Trimming removed 5 bases from V and 5 bases from J; junction bases left unmatched: 8. The CDR3 covers 15 residues. CDR1 is MDHEN, CDR2 SYDVKM, per germline.